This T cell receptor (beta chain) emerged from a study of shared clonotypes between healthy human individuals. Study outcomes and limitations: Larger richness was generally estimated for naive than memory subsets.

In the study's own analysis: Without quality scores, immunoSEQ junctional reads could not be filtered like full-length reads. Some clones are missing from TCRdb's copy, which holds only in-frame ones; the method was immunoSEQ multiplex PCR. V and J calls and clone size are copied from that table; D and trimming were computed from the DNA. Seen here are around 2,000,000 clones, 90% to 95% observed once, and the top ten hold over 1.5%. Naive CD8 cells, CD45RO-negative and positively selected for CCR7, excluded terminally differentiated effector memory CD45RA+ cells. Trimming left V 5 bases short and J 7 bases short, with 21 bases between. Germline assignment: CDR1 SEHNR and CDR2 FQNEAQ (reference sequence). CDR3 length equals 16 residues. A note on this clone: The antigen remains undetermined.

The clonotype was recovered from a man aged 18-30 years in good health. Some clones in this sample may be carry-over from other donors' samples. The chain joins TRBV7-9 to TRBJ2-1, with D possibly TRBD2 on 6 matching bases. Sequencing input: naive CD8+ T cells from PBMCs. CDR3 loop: CASSLRSGGPWNEQFF. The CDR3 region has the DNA TGTGCCAGCAGCCTCCGGTCAGGAGGGCCTTGGAATGAGCAGTTCTTC.